What follows is one TCR beta chain and its context. Its antigen is unidentified. This sample was taken from a study of T cell responses to AZD1222 COVID-19 vaccine. Findings of the study overall: Two AZD1222 administrations were followed by greater Spike-specific TCR breadth and depth. Spike-wide vaccine-associated CD4 TCRs dominated at 160-218 and 743-854. The number of AZD1222 recipients seropositive at baseline was only six.

Repertoires were generated with immunoSEQ multiplex PCR, while TCRdb's copy carries only in-frame clones and drops some. The repertoire includes about 86,000 clones, roughly nine tenths of them detected once, and approximately 2.1% sits in the top ten. The CDR3 contains 11 residues. Germline V gene sequence: CDR1 SGHTA, CDR2 FQGNSA. Deletions cut 4 bases from V and 7 bases from J, with 6 bases between. Here the sequenced sample was peripheral blood, taken on day 0 of AZD1222 vaccination. The clonotype was recovered from an adult in good health. V usage is TRBV7-2 and J usage is TRBJ2-3; unclear D gene. CDR3 sequence: CASSSGYTQYF. CDR3 DNA sequence: TGTGCCAGCAGCTCCGGGTATACGCAGTATTTT.